This TCR beta chain stems from a study of OX40 agonist ivuxolimab in advanced cancers. For context, the study as a whole: Ivuxolimab, which targeted the costimulatory receptor OX40 (CD134), was an agonistic, fully human IgG2 monoclonal antibody. Intravenous ivuxolimab was administered to patients every 2 weeks at six dose levels: 0.01, 0.1, 0.3, 1.5, 3 and 10 mg/kg. Partial responses were achieved by three dose-escalation patients, of whom one had hepatocellular carcinoma and two had cutaneous melanoma. The paper reports the monotherapy dose-escalation portion (N ≈ 50 patients) of the phase I ivuxolimab trial. Among the roughly 54 dose-escalation patients, about 20 had hepatocellular carcinoma, roughly 15 melanoma, 9 renal cell carcinoma and 9 head and neck cancer. In the dose-escalation cohort, approximately 82% of patients were male, and the mean age was roughly 60 years, with a range of about 23 to 85. The point of sequencing TCRbeta in the periphery was to test whether ivuxolimab changed TCR sequence diversity and drove clonal T-cell expansion. Prior anti-PD-1, anti-PD-L1 or anti-CTLA-4 therapy was permitted, and checkpoint inhibitors had been received by about two fifths of dose-escalation patients.

To sequence the TCRbeta CDR3 region, genomic DNA was isolated from the sorted cells. The immunoSEQ Assay was used to sequence the TCRbeta CDR3 regions. The table was pulled from immuneACCESS by TCRdb, which kept in-frame rearrangements only. Such tables lose some clones; where checked, under half of the loss comes from unresolved V genes, and the rest has no known cause. This sample is represented by 60,000 to 100,000 clones; about 90% of them were singletons. The ten largest clones represent 0.53% of the sample. Beyond this particular receptor, the publication reports: Clonal expansion of both CD4+ and CD8+ blood T cells was observed from baseline to week 6 at doses 0.1 to 3.0 mg/kg. Which antigens the clonally expanded peripheral T cells were specific for was not determined. After ivuxolimab, more expanded clones were found on average in CD8+ T cells than in CD4+ T cells. Partial responders in the 0.1-3.0 mg/kg groups had among the lowest normalized peripheral clonal expansion, especially among CD8+ T cells. Low levels of normalized T-cell clonal expansion were also seen in some patients who did not respond.

This clone was recorded only once. Its antigen specificity is not known. Base qualities are not provided; no much larger clone lies one nucleotide away. Via the germline V gene, CDR1 is SGHDT and CDR2 YYEEEE. Compared with germline, V lacks 5 bases and J lacks 0 bases; bases without a gene match: 5. There are 16 amino acids in the CDR3, from cysteine to phenylalanine inclusive. Only the CDR3 portion is preserved as DNA: 48 bases, with reading frame beginning at the first base. Patients with autoimmune disease history or receiving systemic immunosuppression were excluded from the trial. Peripheral blood for TCR sequencing was collected from all dose cohorts at baseline, on cycle 4 day 1, and on cycle 7 day 1. Samples were obtained from an open-label, multicenter, first-in-human phase I dose-escalation trial of ivuxolimab. Adults with locally advanced or metastatic melanoma, renal cell carcinoma, hepatocellular carcinoma or head and neck squamous cell carcinoma were enrolled in the trial. Before TCR sequencing, CD4+ T cells and CD8+ T cells from peripheral blood were sorted into separate populations.

This TCR was recovered from an adult with an advanced solid tumor such as melanoma, head and neck, liver or kidney cancer. Sequencing was performed on CD4+ or CD8+ T cells sorted from blood, taken in a trial of the OX40 agonist ivuxolimab. The chain was built from TRBV5-6 and TRBJ2-2; 9 middle bases align to TRBD1. The DNA reads TGTGCCAGCAGTTCCGGGACAGGGTCGAACACCGGGGAGCTGTTTTTT. This yields the protein CASSSGTGSNTGELFF.